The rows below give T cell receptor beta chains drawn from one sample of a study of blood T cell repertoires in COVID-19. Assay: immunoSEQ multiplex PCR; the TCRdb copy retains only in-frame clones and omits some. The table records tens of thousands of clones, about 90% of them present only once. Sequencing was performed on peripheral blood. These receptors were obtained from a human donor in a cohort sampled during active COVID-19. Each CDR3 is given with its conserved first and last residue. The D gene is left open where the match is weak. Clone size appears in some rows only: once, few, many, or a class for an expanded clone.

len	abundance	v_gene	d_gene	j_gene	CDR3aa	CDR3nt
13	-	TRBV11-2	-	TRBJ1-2	CASSSDGLYGYTF	TGTGCCAGCAGCTCGGACGGACTCTATGGCTACACCTTC
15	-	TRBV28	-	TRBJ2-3	CASSPRGVATDTQYF	TGTGCCAGCAGTCCCCGGGGAGTGGCCACAGATACGCAGTATTTT
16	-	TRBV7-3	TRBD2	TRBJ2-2	CASSPGLAGVTGELFF	TGTGCCAGCAGCCCGGGACTAGCGGGAGTCACCGGGGAGCTGTTTTTT
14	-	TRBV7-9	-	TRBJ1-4	CASSLTREGEKLFF	TGTGCCAGCAGCTTAACCCGGGAGGGGGAAAAACTGTTTTTT
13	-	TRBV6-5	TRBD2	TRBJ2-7	CASSGGSSYEQYF	TGTGCCAGCAGCGGGGGGAGCTCCTACGAGCAGTACTTC
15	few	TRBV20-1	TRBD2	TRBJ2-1	CSASRDGTSVLRPLF	TGCAGTGCTAGTCGTGACGGGACTAGCGTTCTCCGTCCCCTCTTC
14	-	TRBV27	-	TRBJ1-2	CASSFGRGNYGYTF	TGTGCCAGCAGTTTCGGCAGGGGAAACTATGGCTACACCTTC
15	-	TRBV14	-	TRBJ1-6	CASSQVGGTHSPLHF	TGTGCCAGCAGCCAAGTCGGCGGGACGCATTCACCCCTCCACTTT
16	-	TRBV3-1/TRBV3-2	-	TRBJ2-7	CASSPYLDSFTNEQYF	TGTGCCAGCAGCCCCTACCTGGACAGTTTTACGAACGAGCAGTACTTC
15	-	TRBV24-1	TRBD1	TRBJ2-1	CATSDLGSGGNEQFF	TGTGCCACCAGTGATTTGGGATCAGGGGGCAATGAGCAGTTCTTC
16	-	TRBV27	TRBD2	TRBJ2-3	CASSGVTSGVSDTQYF	TGTGCCAGCAGTGGGGTCACTAGCGGCGTGTCAGATACGCAGTATTTT
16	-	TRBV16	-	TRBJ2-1	CASSQSWQVEVDEQFF	TGTGCCAGCAGCCAATCGTGGCAGGTGGAAGTCGATGAGCAGTTCTTC
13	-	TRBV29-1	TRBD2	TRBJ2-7	CSALAGGTYEQYF	TGCAGCGCTCTAGCGGGAGGGACCTACGAGCAGTACTTC
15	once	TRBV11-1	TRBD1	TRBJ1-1	CASSPDRGRNTEAFF	TGTGCCAGCAGCCCAGACAGGGGCCGGAACACTGAAGCTTTCTTT
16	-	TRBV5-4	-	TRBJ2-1	CASSLYALSSYNEQFF	TGTGCCAGCAGCTTATACGCCCTTAGCTCCTACAATGAGCAGTTCTTC
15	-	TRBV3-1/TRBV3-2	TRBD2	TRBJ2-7	CASSQGLAGHYEQYF	TGTGCCAGCAGCCAAGGACTAGCGGGCCACTACGAGCAGTACTTC
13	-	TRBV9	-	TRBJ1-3	CASSVDRVNTIYF	TGTGCCAGCAGCGTAGACAGGGTAAACACCATATATTTT
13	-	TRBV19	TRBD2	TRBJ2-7	CASSRAGASEQYF	TGTGCCAGTAGTCGAGCGGGAGCTTCCGAGCAGTACTTC
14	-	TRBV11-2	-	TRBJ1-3	CASSFQDRGNTIYF	TGTGCCAGCAGCTTCCAAGACAGGGGAAACACCATATATTTT
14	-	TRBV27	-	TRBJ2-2	CASSFKGWTGELFF	TGTGCCAGCAGTTTTAAGGGGTGGACCGGGGAGCTGTTTTTT
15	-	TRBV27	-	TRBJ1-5	CASSLNGGNYQPQHF	TGTGCCAGCAGTTTAAACGGAGGCAACTATCAGCCCCAGCATTTT
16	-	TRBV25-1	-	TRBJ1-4	CASSESGFRGPEKLFF	TGTGCCAGCAGTGAATCGGGTTTTAGGGGTCCCGAAAAACTGTTTTTT
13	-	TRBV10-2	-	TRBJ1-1	CASAKTVNTEAFF	TGCGCCAGCGCCAAGACAGTGAACACTGAAGCTTTCTTT
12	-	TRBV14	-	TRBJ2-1	CASSSTANEQFF	TGTGCCAGCAGCAGTACAGCTAATGAGCAGTTCTTC
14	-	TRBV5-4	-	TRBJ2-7	CASSLGGQGEEQYF	TGTGCCAGCAGCTTGGGAGGTCAGGGCGAAGAGCAGTACTTC
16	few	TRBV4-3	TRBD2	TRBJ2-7	CASSQGIPGLAGEQYF	TGCGCCAGCAGCCAAGGGATTCCGGGACTAGCGGGAGAGCAGTACTTC
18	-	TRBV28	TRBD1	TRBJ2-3	CASSLSSVGQGLTDTQYF	TGTGCCAGCAGTTTATCTTCCGTGGGACAGGGATTGACAGATACGCAGTATTTT
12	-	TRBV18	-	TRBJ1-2	CASSPRTVGYTF	TGTGCCAGCTCACCAAGGACAGTTGGCTACACCTTC
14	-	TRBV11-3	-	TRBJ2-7	CASSSSGTSHEQYF	TGTGCCAGCAGCTCTTCCGGGACTTCGCACGAGCAGTACTTC
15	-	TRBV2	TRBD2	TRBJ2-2	CASRVSPGGGGELFF	TGTGCCAGCAGGGTTTCCCCGGGAGGGGGCGGGGAGCTGTTTTTT
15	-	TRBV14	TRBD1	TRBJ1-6	CASSQTRDRGSPLHF	TGTGCCAGCAGCCAGACAAGAGACAGGGGCTCACCCCTCCACTTT
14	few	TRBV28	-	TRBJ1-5	CASSAGGGNQPQHF	TGTGCCAGCAGTGCCGGAGGGGGCAATCAGCCCCAGCATTTT
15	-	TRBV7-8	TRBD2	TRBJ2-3	CASSPWTSGTDTQYF	TGTGCCAGCAGCCCCTGGACTAGCGGCACAGATACGCAGTATTTT
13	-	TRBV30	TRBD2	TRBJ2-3	CAASGRSTDTQYF	TGTGCCGCGAGCGGGAGGAGCACAGATACGCAGTATTTT
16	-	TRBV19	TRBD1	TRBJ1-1	CASREGAAISNTEAFF	TGTGCCAGTAGGGAGGGGGCAGCTATTTCGAACACTGAAGCTTTCTTT
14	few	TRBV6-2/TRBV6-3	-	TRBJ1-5	CASRPYNSNQPQHF	TGTGCCAGCAGACCTTACAATAGCAATCAGCCCCAGCATTTT
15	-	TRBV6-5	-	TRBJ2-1	CASSYSTAGESEQFF	TGTGCCAGCAGTTACTCGACAGCAGGGGAAAGTGAGCAGTTCTTC
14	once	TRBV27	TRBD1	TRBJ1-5	CASSFGTGVWPQHF	TGTGCCAGCAGTTTCGGGACAGGAGTTTGGCCCCAGCATTTT
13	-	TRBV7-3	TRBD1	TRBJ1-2	CASSTTGGYGYTF	TGTGCCAGCAGCACAACAGGGGGCTATGGCTACACCTTC
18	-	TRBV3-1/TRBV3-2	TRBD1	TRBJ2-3	CASSQNLGGTGPTDTQYF	TGTGCCAGCAGCCAAAACCTAGGCGGGACAGGGCCCACAGATACGCAGTATTTT
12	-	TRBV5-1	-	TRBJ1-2	CASSQGNYGYTF	TGCGCCAGCAGCCAGGGTAACTATGGCTACACCTTC
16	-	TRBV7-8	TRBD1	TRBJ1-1	CASSLRTGGMNTEAFF	TGTGCCAGCAGCCTTCGGACAGGGGGGATGAACACTGAAGCTTTCTTT
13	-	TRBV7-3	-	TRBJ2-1	CASSISQGGRQFF	TGTGCCAGCAGCATTTCTCAGGGGGGTCGGCAGTTCTTC
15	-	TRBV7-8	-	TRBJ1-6	CASSPASGANSPLHF	TGTGCCAGCAGCCCGGCCTCAGGGGCTAACTCACCCCTCCACTTT
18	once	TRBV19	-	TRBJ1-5	CASSKEGKQGPMDQPQHF	TGTGCCAGTAGTAAAGAAGGGAAACAGGGCCCCATGGATCAGCCCCAGCATTTT
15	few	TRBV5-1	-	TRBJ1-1	CASSLGSYMNTEAFF	TGCGCCAGCAGCTTGGGGAGTTACATGAACACTGAAGCTTTCTTT
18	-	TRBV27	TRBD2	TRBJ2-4	CASSGGGGRSFSGNIQYF	TGTGCCAGCAGTGGCGGGGGGGGACGGAGCTTCAGCGGGAACATTCAGTACTTC
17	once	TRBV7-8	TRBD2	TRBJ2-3	CASSLASSGRAADTQYF	TGTGCCAGCAGCTTAGCGAGTAGCGGGAGGGCGGCAGATACGCAGTATTTT
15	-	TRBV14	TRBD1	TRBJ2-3	CASSPWTGITDTQYF	TGTGCCAGCAGCCCCTGGACAGGGATAACAGATACGCAGTATTTT
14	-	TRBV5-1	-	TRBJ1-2	CASSLGGGFYGYTF	TGCGCCAGCAGCTTGGGCGGGGGCTTTTATGGCTACACCTTC
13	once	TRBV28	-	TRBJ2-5	CASRAGRQETQYF	TGTGCCAGCAGGGCAGGGCGGCAAGAGACCCAGTACTTC
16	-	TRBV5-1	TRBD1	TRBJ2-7	CASSPETGAGSYEQYF	TGCGCCAGCAGCCCTGAGACAGGGGCTGGAAGTTACGAGCAGTACTTC
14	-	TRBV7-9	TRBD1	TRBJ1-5	CASSFLRDREPQHF	TGTGCCAGCAGCTTCCTCCGGGACAGGGAGCCCCAGCATTTT
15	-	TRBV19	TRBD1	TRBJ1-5	CASSPDRGRGQPQHF	TGTGCCAGTAGCCCTGACAGGGGGCGAGGACAGCCCCAGCATTTT
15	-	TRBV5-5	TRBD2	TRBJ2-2	CASSRLAGDTGELFF	TGTGCCAGCAGCCGACTAGCGGGAGACACCGGGGAGCTGTTTTTT
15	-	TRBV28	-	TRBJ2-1	CASSFSQGLYNEQFF	TGTGCCAGCAGTTTCAGTCAGGGGCTCTACAATGAGCAGTTCTTC
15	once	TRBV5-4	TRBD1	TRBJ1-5	CASSRQGSSNQPQHF	TGTGCCAGCAGCCGACAGGGAAGTAGCAATCAGCCCCAGCATTTT
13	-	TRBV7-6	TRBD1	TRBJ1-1	CASRGQGESEAFF	TGTGCCAGCAGAGGACAGGGCGAGTCTGAAGCTTTCTTT
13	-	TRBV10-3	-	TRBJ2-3	CAISATGKDTQYF	TGTGCCATCAGTGCTACAGGGAAAGATACGCAGTATTTT